This T cell receptor (beta chain) comes out of a study of tumor-infiltrating lymphocytes in oesophageal squamous cell carcinoma. This clonotype was observed many times. Possible read error: a much larger clone is one base away. The CDR3 is made up of 15 amino acids. One entry per CDR3 protein results from TCRdb running MiXCR on the PCR reads. The sample shows 15,000 to 20,000 distinct CDR3 sequences, 42% of them seen only once. This TCR derives from a female donor with esophageal squamous cell carcinoma. The V and J genes are TRBV12-3 or TRBV12-4 and TRBJ2-7; D is possibly TRBD2 (5 bases). The end of the DNA fits TRBJ2-1 better, so the J call may be wrong. The sequenced material came from normal esophageal tissue next to the tumor. Here the CDR3 reads CASSPTQVGENKQFF. The CDR3 DNA reads as TGTGCCAGCAGCCCCACTCAGGTCGGGGAGAACAAGCAGTTCTTC.